The rows below give T cell receptor beta chains drawn from one sample of a study of shared clonotypes between healthy human individuals. Assay used: immunoSEQ multiplex PCR; TCRdb lists only in-frame clones, some missing. The data contain around 690,000 clones, roughly 91% of them seen just once; the ten biggest clones take up less than 40%. Material for sequencing was memory CD8+ T cells from PBMCs. These receptors were taken from a man aged 18 to 29 in good health. Some clones in this sample may be carry-over from other donors' samples. CDR3s include the opening cysteine and the closing phenylalanine or tryptophan.

v_call	j_call	cdr3_aa
TRBV27	TRBJ1-2	CASSTTGGYGYTF
TRBV9	TRBJ2-1	CASSAEPGTSGSRQFF
TRBV29-1	TRBJ2-1	CSVTGEGQFF
TRBV7-6	TRBJ2-3	CASSLLAVSTDTQYF
TRBV5-1	TRBJ2-3	CASSLGGLMADTQYF
TRBV27	TRBJ1-5	CASSLRLTSQPQHF
TRBV6-5	TRBJ1-1	CASSLGQGHTEAFF
TRBV19	TRBJ1-2	CASSTGQANYGYTF
TRBV7-3	TRBJ2-7	CASSLRPSPSYEQYF
TRBV2	TRBJ1-2	CASSETPDRLNYGYTF
TRBV10-3	TRBJ1-2	CAISESGLPSYGYTF
TRBV27	TRBJ2-3	CASSSGDTQYF
TRBV28	TRBJ1-2	CATKQGNYGYTF
TRBV28	TRBJ2-7	CASADLAGTPYEQYF
TRBV2	TRBJ2-1	CASSGNTQLSYNEQFF
TRBV4-2	TRBJ2-3	CASSQASGSVDTQYF
TRBV7-9	TRBJ1-2	CASSGQGANYGYTF
TRBV5-4	TRBJ2-2	CASSPYGQENTGELFF
TRBV5-4	TRBJ1-3	CASSPRGSLDSGNTIYF
TRBV2	TRBJ2-7	CASSEPGQGENEQYF
TRBV11-2	TRBJ2-1	CASSPRSRGLLSVEQFF
TRBV27	TRBJ2-7	CASTNRAGNYEQYF
TRBV27	TRBJ2-7	CASTPRSCEQYF
TRBV5-1	TRBJ2-7	CASSLPGTGTYEQYF
TRBV11-2	TRBJ2-7	CASSHGTEEYEQYF
TRBV27	TRBJ2-7	CASPHGSYEQYF
TRBV4-3	TRBJ2-1	CASSQGTGGDNEQFF
TRBV6-5	TRBJ1-2	CASRAGGYGYTF
TRBV29-1	TRBJ2-3	CSVNFGQQRDTQYF
TRBV27	TRBJ2-1	CASSQGLEQFF
TRBV4-2	TRBJ1-4	CASSSWEGKNEKLFF
TRBV25-1	TRBJ1-2	CASNETPYGYTF
TRBV7-9	TRBJ2-1	CASSNLVGGVTDEQFF
TRBV9	TRBJ2-1	CASSPHLGVNEQFF
TRBV4-1	TRBJ2-2	CASSRTTGGFIGELFF
TRBV9	TRBJ1-1	CASSTGSRLNTEAFF
TRBV7-9	TRBJ1-2	CASSRSGQSNYGYTF
TRBV28	TRBJ1-1	CASSLGRNTEAFF
TRBV6-5	TRBJ1-4	CASSYPGWEKLFF
TRBV7-9	TRBJ1-1	CASSVTGMYTEAFF
TRBV27	TRBJ2-7	CASSLKGGYSYEQYF
TRBV21-1	TRBJ2-1	CASSKAQGARYEQFF
TRBV20-1	TRBJ2-3	CSATLKGAQYF
TRBV9	TRBJ2-7	CASSVVEREASGANEQYF
TRBV19	TRBJ2-7	CATSWTDSPTYEQYF
TRBV7-9	TRBJ2-1	CASSLGTGGPYNEQFF
TRBV28	TRBJ2-7	CASSYPQGGDEQYF
TRBV19	TRBJ1-2	CASSMDTGGGYGYTF
TRBV5-6	TRBJ2-7	CASSLGAGGTLYEQYF
TRBV25-1	TRBJ1-2	CASSGQSWNYGYTF
TRBV12-5	TRBJ2-5	CASGFGVLGQETQYF
TRBV11-3	TRBJ2-1	CASSAHRAGGSYNEQFF
TRBV4-1	TRBJ1-5	CASSRDINQPQHF
TRBV27	TRBJ2-5	CASSLLGEPPPAQYF